The 24 T cell receptor beta chains listed next were all sequenced from one sample in a study of human thymus T cells (TCRdb year 2020). Library construction relied on the immunoSEQ multiplex PCR assay. Imported from immuneACCESS, the table was reduced by TCRdb to in-frame sequences with V and J called. These copies leave out some clones; in studies compared against another copy, an unresolved V gene accounts for under half, and the cause of the remainder is not known. This sample holds about 46,000 clones; roughly 94% were observed only once. Approximately 0.16% of the sample belongs to the ten largest clones. The material sequenced was blood. All receptors come from a girl under three years old with a congenital heart defect but otherwise immunologically healthy.

The chain recombines TRBV5-1 with TRBJ2-7, with TRBD2 matching 11 bases. The CDR3 has 14 amino acids. The junction had 2 bases not matched to a gene; V was cut back by 4 bases and J by 2 bases. The germline gives CDR1 SGHRS, CDR2 YFSETQ. The CDR3 bases are TGCGCCAGCAGCCGGGGACTAGCGGCCTACGAGCAGTACTTC. Residues: CASSRGLAAYEQYF.

The chain links TRBV15 to TRBJ2-1; tentatively, D is TRBD1 or TRBD2 (5 bases each). Between the trimmed V and J ends, which lost 1 base and 2 bases, there was a span of 21 bases. Germline V gives CDR1 LNHNV, CDR2 YYDKDF (reference sequence). The CDR3 contains 19 residues. CDR3: CATSRVGTGTVRAYNEQFF. The CDR3 region has the DNA TGTGCCACCAGCAGAGTTGGCACCGGGACCGTCAGGGCCTACAATGAGCAGTTCTTC.

This chain uses TRBV7-6 with TRBJ2-7; 7 bases are shared with TRBD1. CDR1 is SGHVS and CDR2 is FNYEAQ in the germline V gene. This CDR3 comprises 15 residues. The V and J ends lost 4 bases and 12 bases, in that order; junction bases with no gene match: 18. CDR3 sequence reads: CASSSPTGWGRDWYF. The CDR3 nucleotides are TGTGCCAGCAGCTCACCGACAGGGTGGGGGAGAGATTGGTACTTC.

The CDR3 nucleotides read TGTGCCAGCAGCTTAAGGTTCCGGGCAGGGAAAGGTTGGGATGGCTACACCTTC. Protein: CASSLRFRAGKGWDGYTF. The rearrangement joins TRBV11-2 to TRBJ1-2; D might be TRBD1 (5 bases). This CDR3 has 18 residues. V lost 2 bases and J 6 bases, leaving 25 bases between the germline ends. The germline gives CDR1 SGHAT, CDR2 FQNNGV.

This clone was found once. The chain combines TRBV5-6 with TRBJ2-3, with D unresolved. Germline V gene sequence: CDR1 SGHDT, CDR2 YYEEEE. V was pared by 0 bases and J by 4 bases, with 6 bases between. CDR3 size: 13 residues. CDR3 loop: CASSLAGADTQYF. Here the CDR3 DNA reads TGTGCCAGCAGCTTGGCCGGCGCAGATACGCAGTATTTT.

The V call is TRBV28, the J call TRBJ1-3; no clear D gene. CDR3 length: 11 amino acids. V was clipped by 7 bases and J by 5 bases, with 6 bases between them. The V gene's germline CDR1 is MDHEN and CDR2 SYDVKM. DNA of the CDR3: TGTGCCAGCATCAGTCGAAACACCATATATTTT. Amino acid sequence: CASISRNTIYF.

The V and J genes are TRBV18 and TRBJ2-7; 9 positions agree with TRBD1. The germline V gene has CDR1 KGHSH and CDR2 LQKENI. Trimming took 2 bases from V and 3 from J; bases not matched to a gene: 5. This CDR3 has 15 amino acids. CDR3 protein: CASSPFGQGSYEQYF. CDR3 sequence (DNA): TGTGCCAGCTCACCATTTGGACAGGGGAGCTACGAGCAGTACTTC.

This clone occurred once. The chain carries TRBV6-6 and TRBJ2-1; D unresolved. Trimming took 2 bases from V and 2 from J, leaving 1 base between them. This CDR3 has 12 amino acids. Germline CDR1 and CDR2: MNHNY and SVGAGI (reference sequence). The CDR3 DNA sequence: TGTGCCAGCAGTTACACCTACAATGAGCAGTTCTTC. This encodes CASSYTYNEQFF.

The V gene is TRBV27, the J gene TRBJ2-1; D is unclear. Trimming removed 8 bases from V and 1 base from J, with 12 bases in between. The CDR3 totals 14 residues. Looked up from germline, CDR1 is MNHEY and CDR2 is SMNVEV (reference sequence). The CDR3 region is CASSPVHSYNEQFF. CDR3 in DNA: TGTGCCAGCTCCCCGGTCCATTCCTACAATGAGCAGTTCTTC.

The chain has TRBV6-5 and TRBJ2-7, with D possibly TRBD1 on 6 matching bases. CDR3 length equals 13 residues. The ends were cut back, 6 bases at V and 1 base at J, with 10 bases in the middle. CDR1 is MNHEY and CDR2 is SVGAGI in the germline V gene. CDR3 sequence: CASRGQFSYEQYF. DNA of the CDR3: TGTGCCAGCAGAGGACAGTTTTCCTACGAGCAGTACTTC.

This chain links TRBV18 with TRBJ1-3; D gene uncertain. The germline V and J ends were trimmed by 3 bases and 2 bases, with 14 bases remaining between them. The CDR3 is 16 amino acids. CDR1 and CDR2 (germline): KGHSH, LQKENI. In DNA form, the CDR3 reads TGTGCCAGCTCACCGAACTATAAGAAGGCTGGAAACACCATATATTTT. This codes for CASSPNYKKAGNTIYF.

The chain combines TRBV11-2 with TRBJ1-1; the D gene is possibly TRBD1 (5 bases). Between the trimmed V and J ends, which lost 2 bases and 4 bases, there was a span of 14 bases. The germline gives CDR1 SGHAT, CDR2 FQNNGV. The CDR3 sequence is 15 residues long. The CDR3 spells CASSLQGTIGTEAFF. CDR3 DNA: TGTGCCAGCAGCTTACAGGGTACCATAGGCACTGAAGCTTTCTTT. Using reference TRBV11-2 and TRBJ1-1 for the parts outside the CDR3, the full variable domain is EAGVAQSPRYKIIEKRQSVAFWCNPISGHATLYWYQQILGQGPKLLIQFQNNGVVDDSQLPKDRFSAERLKGVDSTLKIQPAKLEDSAVYLCASSLQGTIGTEAFFGQGTRLTVV.

This clone was observed once. The CDR3 sequence is CAISESARSYEQYF. DNA for the CDR3: TGTGCCATCAGTGAGTCGGCTAGGAGCTACGAGCAGTACTTC. The chain combines TRBV10-3 with TRBJ2-7; no firm D call. With 0 bases removed from V and 3 bases from J, the gap between germline ends came to 9 bases. The CDR3 is made up of 14 amino acids. The V gene's germline CDR1 is ENHRY and CDR2 SYGVKD.

V gene TRBV19 combines with J gene TRBJ2-1; TRBD2 matches at 11 bases. The V gene's germline CDR1 is LNHDA and CDR2 SQIVND (reference sequence). The length of the CDR3 is 19 residues. The V gene end was trimmed by 5 bases and the J gene end by 9 bases; junction bases not matched to a gene: 21. This CDR3 is CASSASSLSTSGSLTEQFF. The CDR3 DNA is TGTGCCAGTAGTGCCTCCTCCCTCTCCACTAGCGGGAGTCTTACTGAGCAGTTCTTC.

A note on this clone: Sequence at one end of the junction differs from germline and may be a read error. V is TRBV30 and J is TRBJ2-3, with 7 bases identical to TRBD1. This CDR3 is 13 amino acids long. Germline V gives CDR1 GTSNPN, CDR2 SVGIG (reference sequence). Here the CDR3 DNA reads TGTGCCTGGAGTGGGACAGGCACAGATGCGCAGTATTTT. Residues: CAWSGTGTDAQYF.

This chain links TRBV6-1 with TRBJ1-2, with 9 nucleotides matching TRBD1. Germline CDR1 MNHNS, CDR2 SASEGT. Trimming cost V 6 bases and J 4 bases; bases outside gene matches: 3. The CDR3 is 13 amino acids. This chain's CDR3 is CASRTGGVYGYTF. CDR3 in DNA: TGTGCCAGCAGGACAGGGGGTGTCTATGGCTACACCTTC.

The CDR3 DNA sequence: TGTGCCTGGAGTGTACGTAACTATGGCTACACCTTC. Its translation is CAWSVRNYGYTF. This chain links TRBV30 with TRBJ1-2; D not resolved. From germline, CDR1 is GTSNPN and CDR2 SVGIG (reference sequence). This CDR3 is built from 12 residues. The V gene lost 0 bases and the J gene lost 1 base, with 3 bases spanning the gap.

The chain employs TRBV30 and TRBJ2-2; D is uncertain. Trimming pared 5 bases from V and 1 base from J, leaving 8 bases between. The CDR3 covers 13 residues. CDR1 GTSNPN and CDR2 SVGIG come from the germline V gene (reference sequence). In DNA form, the CDR3 reads TGTGCCTGGGGTAACGGGAACACCGGGGAGCTGTTTTTT. Translated, it gives CAWGNGNTGELFF.

The J gene is TRBJ1-2, the V gene TRBV7-3; D unresolved. The CDR3 spans 16 residues. Trimming took off 0 bases at V and 6 bases at J, with 17 bases between the two ends. CDR1 SGHTA and CDR2 FQGTGA come from the germline V gene. The CDR3 DNA sequence: TGTGCCAGCAGCTTAACGGCTGGAGGCGCATTGGATGGCTACACCTTC. This codes for CASSLTAGGALDGYTF.

The rearrangement links TRBV5-1 to TRBJ2-3, with D unclear. CDR3 size: 15 residues. The germline gives CDR1 SGHRS, CDR2 YFSETQ. V shed 2 bases and J shed 4 bases, with 14 bases lying between them. The CDR3 nucleotides are TGCGCCAGCAGCTTATATGGGCCTAAGGCAGATACGCAGTATTTT. It translates to CASSLYGPKADTQYF.

This chain joins TRBV18 and TRBJ2-1, with TRBD2 matching 14 bases. Germline V lookup: CDR1 KGHSH, CDR2 LQKENI. The CDR3 runs to 16 residues. Unmatched junction bases numbered 8, after V lost 3 bases and J lost 10 bases. CDR3 coding DNA: TGTGCCAGCTCACCTTCCGGGACTAGCGGGAGAAGGGAGCAGTTCTTC. This encodes CASSPSGTSGRREQFF.

The chain employs TRBV2 and TRBJ2-3, with D unresolved. The CDR3 runs to 12 residues. CDR1 is SNHLY and CDR2 is FYNNEI in the germline V gene. V was clipped by 3 bases and J by 6 bases, with 7 bases between them. The CDR3 DNA follows: TGTGCCAGCAGTGACAGGATGGATACGCAGTATTTT. Translation gives CASSDRMDTQYF.

The rearrangement links TRBV5-1 to TRBJ2-5; D might be TRBD2 (5 bases). This CDR3 contains 13 residues. V gave up 7 bases and J gave up 1 base, with 11 bases separating them. Germline assignment: CDR1 SGHRS and CDR2 YFSETQ. The DNA of the CDR3 is TGCGCCAGCTTCAGCGGAGTCCAAGAGACCCAGTACTTC. Protein sequence: CASFSGVQETQYF.

The V gene is TRBV5-8, the J gene TRBJ1-5; a weak D match, TRBD1 (5 bases). The V end was cut by 3 bases, the J end by 6 bases, with 16 bases between. Per germline, CDR1 SGHTS and CDR2 YDEGEE. The CDR3 has 15 residues. DNA of the CDR3: TGTGCCAGCAGCTGGCGGGGGTTTGAAGCTCAGCCCCAGCATTTT. It encodes CASSWRGFEAQPQHF.